Shown below are 27 T cell receptor beta chains from a single sample sequenced in a study of a mutant IDH1 vaccine in newly diagnosed glioma. Assay used: immunoSEQ multiplex PCR; TCRdb lists only in-frame clones, some missing. Seen here are some 23,000 clones, 93% observed once, and the top ten hold approximately 1.3%. As to time point: baseline, week 1 (first vaccination visit). As to treatment: pre-vaccination baseline after standard-of-care therapy. The sequencing used PBMCs, collected from a glioma patient treated with radiotherapy, temozolomide or both. The receptors here all came from a man aged 35 to 55 with glioma.

This clone has only one observation. J is TRBJ2-5 and V is TRBV2, with 10 bases that match TRBD2. This CDR3 spans 15 amino acids. Germline V gene data show CDR1 as SNHLY and CDR2 as FYNNEI. Unmatched junction bases numbered 4, after V lost 3 bases and J lost 3 bases. Here the CDR3 reads CASSDLGTSEETQYF. The DNA of the CDR3 is TGTGCCAGCAGTGACCTTGGGACTAGCGAAGAGACCCAGTACTTC.

The table lists this clone with a count of one. The rearrangement links TRBV7-3 to TRBJ1-1; no firm D call. The CDR3 spans 17 residues. The ends were cut back, 2 bases at V and 1 base at J, with 17 bases in the middle. The V gene's germline CDR1 is SGHTA and CDR2 FQGTGA. The CDR3 here is CASSLLPHPQRNTEAFF. CDR3 in DNA: TGTGCCAGCAGCTTACTCCCTCACCCACAGCGGAACACTGAAGCTTTCTTT.

The V call is TRBV6-1, the J call TRBJ1-5; D not certain. There are 14 residues in the CDR3. V dropped 8 bases and J dropped 9 bases, with 20 bases sitting between them. The V gene's germline CDR1 is MNHNS and CDR2 SASEGT. Here the CDR3 DNA reads TGTGCCAGCGCTTTCGAGGCCGAGGACGGGCCCCAGCATTTT. It translates to CASAFEAEDGPQHF.

This chain links TRBV7-8 with TRBJ2-6, with D hard to call. The CDR3 has 14 residues. Germline CDR1 and CDR2: SGHVS and FQNEAQ. Between the trimmed V and J ends, which lost 1 base and 2 bases, there was a span of 3 bases. CDR3: CASSLVPGANVLTF. The DNA of the CDR3 is TGTGCCAGCAGCTTAGTTCCTGGGGCCAACGTCCTGACTTTC.

This sequence joins TRBV5-4 and TRBJ1-2; TRBD1 might be the D (5 bases). CDR1 and CDR2 from the germline V gene are SGHNT and YYREEE (reference sequence). With 4 bases removed from V and 2 bases from J, the gap between germline ends came to 9 bases. The CDR3 extends over 13 amino acids. The CDR3 reads CASSQGPNYGYTF. Written as DNA, the CDR3 is TGTGCCAGCAGCCAGGGACCCAACTATGGCTACACCTTC.

This clone has just a few counts. The J gene is TRBJ2-5, the V gene TRBV10-3; 11 bases align to TRBD2. J was trimmed by 2 bases and V by 6 bases; bases with no gene match: 5. The CDR3 runs to 15 residues. CDR1 and CDR2 (germline): ENHRY, SYGVKD. The CDR3 nucleotides are TGTGCCATCAGCGGACTAGCGGGTAAACAAGAGACCCAGTACTTC. It specifies CAISGLAGKQETQYF.

V and J are TRBV5-4 and TRBJ2-2; TRBD2 is a possible D gene (5 bases). Germline loops: CDR1 SGHNT, CDR2 YYREEE (reference sequence). CDR3 length: 15 residues. V lost 2 bases, J lost 7 bases, and 15 bases lay in between. CDR3 bases: TGTGCCAGCAGCTTTAAACGGGAAGCCCACGGGGAGCTGTTTTTT. Its protein product is CASSFKREAHGELFF.

J is TRBJ1-2 and V is TRBV7-9, with a tentative D call TRBD1 (5 bases). Trimming took 0 bases from V and 4 from J, leaving 12 bases between them. The CDR3 is 15 amino acids. The germline CDR1 and CDR2 sequences are SEHNR and FQNEAQ (reference sequence). The CDR3 DNA reads TGTGCCAGCAGCTTAGCGGCGGCGGGACTCTATGGCTACACCTTC. Its translation is CASSLAAAGLYGYTF.

As DNA, the CDR3 is TGTGCCAGCAGCCAAAGGGACAGGGGGGCGGGTGGGACCGGGGAGCTGTTTTTT. As protein: CASSQRDRGAGGTGELFF. This rearrangement joins TRBV4-2 to TRBJ2-2, with 11 bases lining up with TRBD1. The CDR3 contains 18 residues. The ends lost 2 bases at V and 5 bases at J; junction bases unmatched: 10. The germline gives CDR1 LGHNA, CDR2 YNFKEQ.

The chain links TRBV5-1 to TRBJ2-3; D is possibly TRBD1 (6 bases). CDR1 and CDR2 from the germline V gene are SGHRS and YFSETQ. CDR3 length: 14 residues. Between the trimmed V and J ends, which lost 2 bases and 4 bases, there was a span of 11 bases. CDR3: CASSLGTTSDTQYF. Here the CDR3 DNA reads TGCGCCAGCAGCTTAGGGACAACTTCAGATACGCAGTATTTT.

This chain joins TRBV5-4 and TRBJ1-6, with D unclear. With 1 base removed from V and 9 bases from J, the gap between germline ends came to 8 bases. Germline-derived CDR1 and CDR2 are SGHNT and YYREEE (reference sequence). The CDR3 length is 13 residues. CDR3 DNA: TGTGCCAGCAGCTTGACATTGAGTTCACCCCTCCACTTT. It codes for CASSLTLSSPLHF.

The chain is built from TRBV19 and TRBJ1-3, with D possibly being TRBD1 (5 bases). The CDR3 consists of 15 residues. Trimming took off 5 bases at V and 0 bases at J, with 11 bases between the two ends. CDR1 and CDR2 from the germline V gene are LNHDA and SQIVND (reference sequence). CDR3 protein: CASSWQGDSGNTIYF. CDR3 bases: TGTGCCAGTAGTTGGCAGGGAGACTCTGGAAACACCATATATTTT.

The chain is built from TRBV5-1 and TRBJ1-2; TRBD1 matches at 9 bases. CDR1 and CDR2 (germline): SGHRS, YFSETQ. After removal of 6 bases from V and 6 bases from J, the junction contained 9 bases not matched to a gene. This CDR3 comprises 14 residues. CDR3 DNA sequence: TGCGCCAGCAATCCTCGACAGGGGGACAATGGCTACACCTTC. It translates to CASNPRQGDNGYTF. Supplemented by reference TRBV5-1 and TRBJ1-2, the full variable domain reads KAGVTQTPRYLIKTRGQQVTLSCSPISGHRSVSWYQQTPGQGLQFLFEYFSETQRNKGNFPGRFSGRQFSNSRSEMNVSTLELGDSALYLCASNPRQGDNGYTFGSGTRLTVV.

The chain recombines TRBV18 with TRBJ1-1; TRBD1 matches at 10 bases. Germline V gene lookup returns CDR1 KGHSH and CDR2 LQKENI. The length of the CDR3 is 14 residues. V lost 5 bases to trimming and J lost 5 bases; unmatched junction nucleotides: 5. CDR3 in DNA: TGTGCCAGCTCAGGGGACAGGGGCGAGACTGAAGCTTTCTTT. It codes for CASSGDRGETEAFF.

The J gene is TRBJ2-6, the V gene TRBV4-2; 9 positions match TRBD1. Germline CDR1 reads LGHNA; CDR2 reads YNFKEQ. The CDR3 runs 16 residues. V lost 8 bases, J lost 0 bases, and 5 bases stayed unmatched. CDR3 nucleotides: TGTGCCAGCCGCGGGACAGGGAGCTCTGGGGCCAACGTCCTGACTTTC. It yields the protein CASRGTGSSGANVLTF.

The chain joins TRBV10-1 to TRBJ2-7; the D gene is possibly TRBD1 (6 bases). V lost 6 bases and J lost 7, with 22 bases in between. Germline V gene data show CDR1 as WNHNN and CDR2 as SYGVQD (reference sequence). CDR3 length: 15 amino acids. CDR3 protein: CASRPQTGMWGEQYF. CDR3 DNA sequence: TGCGCCAGCAGACCCCAGACAGGCATGTGGGGGGAGCAGTACTTC.

This sequence joins TRBV10-3 and TRBJ2-3, with TRBD2 matching over 7 bases. The germline V gene encodes CDR1 ENHRY and CDR2 SYGVKD. The CDR3 covers 11 residues. The J segment lost 9 bases and the V segment lost 6 bases, leaving 3 bases of the junction unmatched. The CDR3 region is CAISRDYTQYF. CDR3 coding DNA: TGTGCCATCAGCCGGGACTACACGCAGTATTTT.

The chain recombines TRBV19 with TRBJ1-1; the match to TRBD1 covers 10 bases. Germline V CDR1 and CDR2: LNHDA, SQIVND (reference sequence). CDR3 length equals 15 residues. V lost 5 bases to trimming and J lost 4 bases; unmatched junction nucleotides: 7. The DNA of the CDR3 is TGTGCCAGTAGTGACAGGGGGCGATGGGGCACTGAAGCTTTCTTT. Protein: CASSDRGRWGTEAFF.

This sequence joins TRBV28 and TRBJ1-1; D gene uncertain. Germline CDR1 reads MDHEN; CDR2 reads SYDVKM. The V end lost 8 bases, the J end lost 11 bases, and 18 bases lay between the germline ends. The length of the CDR3 is 12 residues. The CDR3 bases are TGTGCCAGCTGGGGAAAAACTGCTGGCGCTTTCTTT. Its translation is CASWGKTAGAFF.

V and J are TRBV7-9 and TRBJ1-1; D is undetermined. The CDR3 consists of 13 residues. Germline CDR1 is SEHNR and CDR2 is FQNEAQ (reference sequence). V dropped 11 bases and J dropped 7 bases, with 20 bases sitting between them. CDR3 in DNA: TGTGCCGGATCCCCGGGCTCTCGCGTTGAAGCTTTCTTT. This sequence encodes CAGSPGSRVEAFF. Drawing the rest from reference TRBV7-9 and TRBJ1-1, the complete variable domain is DTGVSQNPRHKITKRGQNVTFRCDPISEHNRLYWYRQTLGQGPEFLTYFQNEAQLEKSRLLSDRFSAERPKGSFSTLEIQRTEQGDSAMYLCAGSPGSRVEAFFGQGTRLTVV.

CDR3 coding DNA: TGTGCCAGCAGCCAAAGAACAGGGGGCTTCTACGAGCAGTACTTC. Translated, it gives CASSQRTGGFYEQYF. V gene TRBV11-2 combines with J gene TRBJ2-7; 9 bases fit TRBD1. The CDR3 consists of 15 residues. V lost 5 bases and J lost 3; bases outside the gene matches: 8. Germline CDR1 reads SGHAT; CDR2 reads FQNNGV.

This chain uses TRBV4-3 with TRBJ2-7; D might be TRBD1 (6 bases). The V gene's germline CDR1 is LGHNA and CDR2 YSLEER. The ends were cut back, 0 bases at V and 3 bases at J, with 12 bases in the middle. The CDR3 loop spans 15 amino acids. CDR3 sequence (DNA): TGCGCCAGCAGCCAAGAAACAGGGCAGTTCTACGAGCAGTACTTC. Its translation is CASSQETGQFYEQYF.

This chain links TRBV5-1 with TRBJ1-1; D might be TRBD1 (5 bases). Trimming removed 0 bases from V and 0 bases from J, with 12 bases in between. Germline CDR1 reads SGHRS; CDR2 reads YFSETQ. This CDR3 contains 16 residues. The CDR3 here is CASSLGVRGLNTEAFF. In nucleotides, the CDR3 is TGCGCCAGCAGCTTGGGGGTAAGGGGTTTGAACACTGAAGCTTTCTTT.

The chain's CDR3 is CASSQKRNTEAFF. The CDR3 DNA follows: TGCGCCAGCAGCCAAAAAAGGAACACTGAAGCTTTCTTT. J is TRBJ1-1 and V is TRBV4-3; D call uncertain. The CDR3 runs 13 residues. V was pared by 2 bases and J by 1 base, with 5 bases between. Per the germline V gene, CDR1 is LGHNA and CDR2 is YSLEER.

This clone was seen a single time. This sequence joins TRBV29-1 and TRBJ1-2, with 11 bases fitting TRBD1. Germline-derived CDR1 and CDR2 are SQVTM and ANQGSEA. The CDR3 sequence is 13 residues long. The ends lost 5 bases at V and 7 bases at J; junction bases unmatched: 6. Here the CDR3 DNA reads TGCAGCGTTTCCGGGACAGGGGGATCTGGCTACACCTTC. Translation: CSVSGTGGSGYTF.

The chain has TRBV15 and TRBJ1-1; D is unresolved. This CDR3 contains 19 residues. Trimming stripped 0 bases from V and 1 base from J, with 21 bases between. CDR1 and CDR2 from the germline V gene are LNHNV and YYDKDF (reference sequence). The CDR3 is CATSRDPPDELGGNTEAFF. The CDR3 nucleotides are TGTGCCACCAGCAGAGACCCCCCCGACGAGCTAGGAGGGAACACTGAAGCTTTCTTT. Complete variable domain (other parts from reference TRBV15 and TRBJ1-1): DAMVIQNPRYQVTQFGKPVTLSCSQTLNHNVMYWYQQKSSQAPKLLFHYYDKDFNNEADTPDNFQSRRPNTSFCFLDIRSPGLGDTAMYLCATSRDPPDELGGNTEAFFGQGTRLTVV.

Details on this clone: The same CDR3 is also encoded by other DNA sequences in this sample. The rearrangement links TRBV27 to TRBJ2-7, with 8 bases fitting TRBD1. Unmatched junction bases numbered 10, after V lost 5 bases and J lost 4 bases. CDR3 size: 15 residues. From germline, CDR1 is MNHEY and CDR2 SMNVEV (reference sequence). CDR3 in DNA: TGTGCCAGCAGTCCCTCCCTCGGACAGGGTTACGAGCAGTACTTC. The encoded protein is CASSPSLGQGYEQYF.